This T cell receptor beta chain was observed in a study of cytomegalovirus exposure and HLA in healthy donors. About the research overall: Samples from HLA-typed donors yielded approximately 80 million unique TCRs in an early data release.

Trimming removed 5 bases from V and 2 bases from J; junction bases left unmatched: 1. This CDR3 spans 13 amino acids. Germline V gene data show CDR1 as KGHSH and CDR2 as LQKENI. Comments on this clone: What it recognizes is unknown.

Findings and caveats of the study: Analyses of presence/absence relied on an assumption of roughly uniform sequencing depth across donors. In an earlier analysis, productive rearrangement rates for most beta V segments clustered near 87% or 30%. Later work found that TCR association rates differed between HLA loci; DRB1 had the most and HLA-C the fewest.

The PCR had 60 Vbeta and 13 Jbeta primers. TCRdb's table, derived via immunoSEQ multiplex PCR, lists solely in-frame clones and lacks some. The ten top clones account for over 1%, within a sample of about 170,000 clones. The V and J genes are TRBV18 and TRBJ1-1, with 8 bases matching TRBD1. Sequenced: PBMCs. This clonotype was sampled from a woman aged 55-69 years in good health and CMV-seronegative. CDR3 sequence reads: CASSTGGNTEAFF. CDR3 bases: TGTGCCAGCTCAACAGGGGGAAACACTGAAGCTTTCTTT.